Given below is one T cell receptor (beta chain) in context. It has no known antigen specificity. The record has no base qualities; no much larger clone is one base away. The source of the sample is a study of blood T cells in healthy people across ages (dated by TCRdb to about 2015). About the investigation overall: In model experiments, template switching captured about one uniquely barcoded TCR beta cDNA molecule for every two T cells. Two additional independent replicas of 1 million unique cDNA reads from the same blood draw were analyzed for two donors (one aged 18 to 30 and one aged 80 or older). Donors of different ages were randomly distributed across sequencing lanes to avoid experimental bias. The donors were divided into four age groups: young (average approximately 16 years), middle-aged (around 37), aged (62) and long-lived (roughly 86). Age-related changes in TCR beta repertoire diversity were measured in the study by deep sequencing normalized with unique cDNA molecular identifiers. What the research found in general, with its limitations: Observed TCR beta diversity per million T cells fell roughly linearly with age, and a significant reduction was already apparent by age roughly 40. Compared with the aged group, the long-lived group had more naive CD4+ T cells, fewer expanded clones and increased TCR diversity, a pattern suggesting age selection. Because profiling used bulk unsorted PBMCs, naive and antigen-experienced compartments could not be compared conclusively. There was a strong correlation between observed TCR beta diversity and the percentage of naive T cells measured by flow cytometry. Total diversity estimates from one million sequenced T cells were considered lower bounds and underestimates. The CMV infection status of donors was not known, potentially confounding age-related changes in expanded clonotypes.

The library was prepared using 5' RACE. The data were produced on an Illumina HiSeq 2500. A second 7 to 11 cycle PCR used a sample-barcoded 5' primer and a J-beta primer mix. Each TCR beta cDNA molecule received a unique molecular identifier from a template-switch 5' adaptor carrying 12 random nucleotides. Each sample yielded at least 3 million CDR3-containing paired-end reads. First-strand cDNA synthesis was performed from all RNA using the Mint cDNA synthesis kit, with priming by a TRBC-specific oligonucleotide. After uracil-DNA glycosylase treatment, a first 18-cycle PCR used universal primers M1SS and BC2_uni_R on all cDNA. The source study handled its data this way. For normalization, 1 million high-quality reads, each with a distinct molecular identifier, were randomly selected from each sample. Reads with shared molecular identifiers were discarded instead of being binned into consensus sequences. CDR3 identification, clonotype clustering and error correction used MiTCR with a Q25 quality threshold and the strictest error-elimination algorithm. A nonparametric unseen species model with Euler transformation was used to estimate lower-bound total TCR beta diversity. TCRdb redid the processing of the public reads, applying fastp at Q25 and MiXCR, and retained in-frame beta chains. Rows matching on CDR3 protein sequence are summarized as one entry with the most common DNA and genes. The V and J calls shown here were made by TCRdb, not taken from the authors' results. Across this sample there are fewer than 1,000,000 distinct CDR3 sequences, with more than 40% seen only once. Approximately 19% of the sample is in the top ten clones.

Systemically healthy Caucasian individuals from Russia, 35 to 50 in total and aged about 6 to 90 years, were included as donors. About 9.1 milliliters of peripheral blood were collected from each donor into EDTA-treated Vacutainer tubes. Ficoll-Paque density-gradient centrifugation was used to isolate PBMCs, with at least 6.5 million obtained per sample. Trizol reagent was used to extract total RNA from the PBMCs, yielding at least 5.5 micrograms per sample. For every donor, an aliquot of PBMCs went through flow cytometry to measure the percentages of naive CD45RAhigh/CD27high T cells. The CDR1 and CDR2 encoded by the germline V gene are MNHEY and SVGEGT. Including the terminal cysteine and phenylalanine, the CDR3 comprises 14 residues. Only the CDR3 DNA stays, 42 bases, in frame from base 1. The V and J ends are trimmed by 6 bases and 9 bases, leaving 18 bases between them.

The rearrangement combines TRBV6-2 or TRBV6-3 with TRBJ2-1; the D gene is perhaps TRBD2, from 5 matching bases. Sequenced material: blood. The receptor comes from a man between 60 and 75 years old in good health. The CDR3 region has the sequence CASSPAGGGSEQFF. In nucleotides, the sequence is TGTGCCAGCAGCCCCGCGGGTGGTGGTAGTGAGCAGTTCTTC.